One and the same sample provided the 15 T cell receptor beta chains below, sequenced in a study of T cell clonotyping in hematopoietic cell transplantation (dated by TCRdb to 2020 to 2022). The library was built by means of the immunoSEQ multiplex PCR assay. TCRdb provides this immuneACCESS table in a form limited to in-frame rearrangements. Some clones are lacking; in checked studies, under half of them reflect an unresolved V gene, and why the rest are absent is not known. Recorded for this sample are roughly 13,000 clones; 94% of them occurred a single time. The ten largest clones capture roughly 4.7% of the sample. The time point label of this sample denotes: 30 days after allo-HCT. The sequencing used PBMCs, collected 30 days after allogeneic stem cell transplant. The receptors were gathered from a male patient aged 55 to 69 who had an allogeneic stem cell transplant from an unrelated donor, so the T cells may come from the graft donor. Some clones in this sample may be carry-over from other donors' samples.

J is TRBJ2-2 and V is TRBV5-1; 8 bases are a match to TRBD1. V lost 1 base, J lost 4 bases, and 0 bases stayed unmatched. This CDR3 comprises 14 residues. Germline V lookup: CDR1 SGHRS, CDR2 YFSETQ. This CDR3 is CASSLTGGTGELFF. DNA for the CDR3: TGCGCCAGCAGCTTGACAGGGGGCACCGGGGAGCTGTTTTTT.

The rearrangement uses TRBV18 and TRBJ2-1; TRBD1 or TRBD2 may be the D gene (6 bases each). Germline V gives CDR1 KGHSH, CDR2 LQKENI. This CDR3 has 14 amino acids. With 2 bases removed from V and 9 bases from J, the gap between germline ends came to 14 bases. For the CDR3, the DNA is TGTGCCAGCTCACCATTGGAGGGGGTGAGTGAGCAGTTCTTC. It specifies CASSPLEGVSEQFF.

This clone was observed once. This rearrangement joins TRBV4-1 to TRBJ1-2; TRBD1 matches 7 bases. J was trimmed by 5 bases and V by 2 bases; bases with no gene match: 8. CDR3 length equals 15 residues. Germline-derived CDR1 and CDR2 are MGHRA and YSYEKL. This CDR3 is CASSQTSGGAYGYTF. CDR3 sequence (DNA): TGCGCCAGCAGCCAAACTTCAGGGGGTGCGTATGGCTACACCTTC.

V gene TRBV28 combines with J gene TRBJ1-2; 8 bases align to TRBD1. The germline V gene encodes CDR1 MDHEN and CDR2 SYDVKM. The CDR3 consists of 14 residues. The ends lost 3 bases at V and 8 bases at J; junction bases unmatched: 8. CDR3 region: CASSFPGQVGGYTF. The DNA of the CDR3 is TGTGCCAGCAGTTTCCCGGGACAGGTGGGCGGCTACACCTTC.

The V call is TRBV7-3, the J call TRBJ2-3; D remains ambiguous. There are 14 residues in the CDR3. Germline V gene sequence: CDR1 SGHTA, CDR2 FQGTGA. The V and J ends lost 5 bases and 1 base respectively, with 10 bases between them. CDR3 region: CASSRNPGTDTQYF. The CDR3, as DNA: TGTGCCAGCAGCCGGAATCCTGGCACAGATACGCAGTATTTT.

V usage is TRBV7-9 and J usage is TRBJ2-7; 8 nucleotides line up with TRBD2. Germline assignment: CDR1 SEHNR and CDR2 FQNEAQ (reference sequence). CDR3 size: 13 residues. Germline trimming cut 5 bases from V and 6 bases from J; bases unmatched to any gene: 6. CDR3 in DNA: TGTGCCAGCAGCCCCGGGGGGGGGCGCGAGCAGTACTTC. Its protein is CASSPGGGREQYF.

The DNA of the CDR3 is TGTGCCTGGACCACCCGGGGGGGTACAGGGGGCGATAAGTACTTC. Protein: CAWTTRGGTGGDKYF. The chain has TRBV30 and TRBJ2-7; a possible D gene is TRBD1 (9 bases). The CDR3 sequence is 15 residues long. V lost 4 bases, J lost 11 bases, and 27 bases lay in between. Germline loops: CDR1 GTSNPN, CDR2 SVGIG (reference sequence).

V and J are TRBV19 and TRBJ2-2; D is undetermined. The CDR3 is made up of 14 amino acids. Germline assignment: CDR1 LNHDA and CDR2 SQIVND (reference sequence). The V and J ends lost 8 bases and 0 bases respectively, with 10 bases between them. The CDR3 DNA sequence: TGTGCCAGTGGGATTTTTGCGAACACCGGGGAGCTGTTTTTT. Its protein product is CASGIFANTGELFF.

V and J are TRBV7-8 and TRBJ1-4; TRBD1 is a possible D gene (6 bases). Germline assignment: CDR1 SGHVS and CDR2 FQNEAQ. This CDR3 spans 15 amino acids. Trimming cost V 5 bases and J 7 bases, with 17 bases left between them. This chain's CDR3 is CASSLREARGEKLFF. In DNA, the CDR3 is TGTGCCAGCAGCCTAAGAGAGGCCAGGGGTGAAAAACTGTTTTTT.

This clone was seen only once. The chain uses TRBV30 and TRBJ2-7; TRBD1 or TRBD2 may be the D gene (5 bases each). Germline V gene sequence: CDR1 GTSNPN, CDR2 SVGIG (reference sequence). This CDR3 contains 12 residues. Trimming took off 2 bases at V and 2 bases at J, with 7 bases between the two ends. The CDR3 bases are TGTGCCTGGAGTCGGGGACCCTACGAGCAGTACTTC. Its protein product is CAWSRGPYEQYF.

This chain joins TRBV5-6 and TRBJ2-3, with 10 bases fitting TRBD1. Germline V gives CDR1 SGHDT, CDR2 YYEEEE. The CDR3 has 16 residues. J gave up 0 bases and V 4 bases, and 5 bases lay outside the gene matches. In DNA form, the CDR3 reads TGTGCCAGCAGCCCCGGGACAGGGGCTAGCACAGATACGCAGTATTTT. Protein sequence: CASSPGTGASTDTQYF.

The chain combines TRBV27 with TRBJ1-2; no firm D call. The V end was cut by 1 base, the J end by 6 bases, with 15 bases between. Germline V gene lookup returns CDR1 MNHEY and CDR2 SMNVEV (reference sequence). The CDR3 is 15 residues long. The CDR3 DNA reads as TGTGCCAGCAGTTTATATGGTGGAGGGAGGGATGGCTACACCTTC. The encoded protein is CASSLYGGGRDGYTF.

The rearrangement joins TRBV7-9 to TRBJ1-3; 10 bases match TRBD1. J was trimmed by 2 bases and V by 5 bases; bases with no gene match: 6. The CDR3 loop spans 16 amino acids. Germline V lookup: CDR1 SEHNR, CDR2 FQNEAQ (reference sequence). The CDR3 region has the DNA TGTGCCAGCAGCCCCCAAGGGACAGGGGCTGGAAACACCATATATTTT. Translating it yields CASSPQGTGAGNTIYF.

This clone was picked up one time. V is TRBV11-2 and J is TRBJ1-5; 8 bases align to TRBD1. The V segment lost 5 bases and the J segment 4 bases; nucleotides outside the gene matches: 10. The CDR3 is made up of 16 amino acids. The germline CDR1 and CDR2 sequences are SGHAT and FQNNGV. In nucleotides, the CDR3 is TGTGCCAGCAGCCCAGGGGTCAGGGGGCTAAATCAGCCCCAGCATTTT. Its translation: CASSPGVRGLNQPQHF.

The J gene is TRBJ1-2, the V gene TRBV27; the D gene is possibly TRBD1 (6 bases). The V and J ends lost 3 bases and 3 bases respectively, with 11 bases between them. Germline CDR1 is MNHEY and CDR2 is SMNVEV (reference sequence). The CDR3 is 14 residues long. The CDR3 DNA reads TGTGCCAGCAGTTTCTCTGGGGGCCACTATGGCTACACCTTC. It translates to CASSFSGGHYGYTF.